The sequence of this T cell receptor beta chain was determined in a study of T cells in Graves' hyperthyroidism and ophthalmopathy. In germline, CDR1 is SGHRS, CDR2 YFSETQ. Trimming pared 6 bases from V and 2 bases from J, leaving 14 bases between. There are 15 residues in the CDR3. Note on this clonotype: What it recognizes is unknown.

General study points: Separation of ophthalmopathy from stable hyperthyroidism was achieved by a 13 V-J model.

TCR beta CDR3 regions were amplified from RNA. First-round RT-PCR of the TCR CDR3 relied on the HTBI primer set. TCRdb reprocessed the multiplex PCR reads via MiXCR and lists one record per CDR3 protein. In the table there are 340,000 or so distinct CDR3 sequences, around a sixth of which are singletons. This rearrangement joins TRBV5-1 to TRBJ2-2, with a possible D match to TRBD1 (5 bases). The clonotype originates from a woman aged 50 to 60 with Graves' hyperthyroidism. Sequencing input: blood. CDR3: CASNNPGINTGELFF. CDR3 nucleotides: TGCGCCAGCAACAACCCAGGGATTAACACCGGGGAGCTGTTTTTT. Full variable domain (remainder filled in from reference TRBV5-1 and TRBJ2-2): KAGVTQTPRYLIKTRGQQVTLSCSPISGHRSVSWYQQTPGQGLQFLFEYFSETQRNKGNFPGRFSGRQFSNSRSEMNVSTLELGDSALYLCASNNPGINTGELFFGEGSRLTVL.